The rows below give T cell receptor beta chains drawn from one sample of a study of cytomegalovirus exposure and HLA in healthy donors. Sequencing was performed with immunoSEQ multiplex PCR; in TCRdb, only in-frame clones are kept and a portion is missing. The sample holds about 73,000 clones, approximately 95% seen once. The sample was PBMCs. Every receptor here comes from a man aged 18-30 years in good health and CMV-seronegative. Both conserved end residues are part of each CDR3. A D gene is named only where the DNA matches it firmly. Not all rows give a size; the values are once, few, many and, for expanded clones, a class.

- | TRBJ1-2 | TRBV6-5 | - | CASSLLAGSGYGYTF | TGTGCCAGCAGCCTCTTGGCGGGCTCGGGCTATGGCTACACCTTC
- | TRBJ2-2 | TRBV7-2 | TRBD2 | CASSPTSGGTGELFF | TGTGCCAGCAGCCCAACTAGCGGGGGAACCGGGGAGCTGTTTTTT
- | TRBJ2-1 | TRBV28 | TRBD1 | CAGRGQGIYNEQFF | TGTGCCGGTAGGGGACAGGGGATCTACAATGAGCAGTTCTTC
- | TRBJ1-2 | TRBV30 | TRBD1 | CAWSGSGGGYGYTF | TGTGCCTGGAGTGGATCAGGGGGAGGCTATGGCTACACCTTC
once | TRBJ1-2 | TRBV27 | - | CASSLLGRDGYTF | TGTGCCAGCAGTTTATTAGGGCGGGATGGCTACACCTTC
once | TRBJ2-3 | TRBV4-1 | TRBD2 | CASSQDISGGANTQYF | TGCGCCAGCAGCCAAGATATCTCGGGGGGGGCAAATACGCAGTATTTT
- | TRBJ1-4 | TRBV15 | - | CATSRDHRGYNEKLFF | TGTGCCACCAGCAGAGATCATAGGGGGTATAATGAAAAACTGTTTTTT
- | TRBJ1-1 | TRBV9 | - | CASTGGGGAGTEAFF | TGTGCCAGCACCGGAGGAGGGGGGGCTGGGACTGAAGCTTTCTTT
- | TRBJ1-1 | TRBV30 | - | CAWSVPGELAFF | TGTGCCTGGAGTGTACCGGGGGAGTTGGCTTTCTTT
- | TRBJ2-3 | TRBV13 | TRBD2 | CASARLAGTDTQYF | TGTGCCAGCGCTAGACTAGCGGGCACAGATACGCAGTATTTT
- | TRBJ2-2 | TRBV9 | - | CASTLHPRGSVNTGELFF | TGTGCCAGCACTCTCCACCCCCGGGGGTCCGTAAACACCGGGGAGCTGTTTTTT
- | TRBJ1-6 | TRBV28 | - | CASKEGDSPLHF | TGTGCCAGCAAAGAGGGGGATTCACCCCTCCACTTT
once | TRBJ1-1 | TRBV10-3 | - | CAISRSDTEAFF | TGTGCCATCTCCAGGTCAGACACTGAAGCTTTCTTT
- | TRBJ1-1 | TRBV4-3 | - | CASSQERRAVNTEAFF | TGCGCCAGCAGCCAAGAGAGGCGGGCCGTGAACACTGAAGCTTTCTTT
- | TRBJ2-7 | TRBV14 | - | CASSQDSAGGSYEQYF | TGTGCCAGCAGCCAAGACAGCGCCGGGGGCTCCTACGAGCAGTACTTC
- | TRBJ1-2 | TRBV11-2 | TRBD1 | CASSLVTGQDYGYTF | TGTGCCAGCAGCTTAGTCACCGGACAGGACTATGGCTACACCTTC
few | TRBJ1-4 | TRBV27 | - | CASSLVRSGDEKLFF | TGTGCCAGCAGTTTGGTACGGTCCGGAGATGAAAAACTGTTTTTT
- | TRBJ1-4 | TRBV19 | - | CASSPQTGSGEKLFF | TGTGCCAGTAGTCCCCAGACAGGATCCGGGGAAAAACTGTTTTTT
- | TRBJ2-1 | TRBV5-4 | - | CASSLAGLYNEQFF | TGTGCCAGCAGCTTGGCAGGGCTCTACAATGAGCAGTTCTTC
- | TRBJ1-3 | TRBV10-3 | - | CAISEAGSGNTIYF | TGTGCCATCAGTGAAGCCGGGTCTGGAAACACCATATATTTT
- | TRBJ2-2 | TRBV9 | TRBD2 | CASSFLAGGPATGELFF | TGTGCCAGCAGTTTTTTAGCGGGGGGGCCTGCCACCGGGGAGCTGTTTTTT
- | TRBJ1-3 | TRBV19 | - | CASTPGPGVGNTIYF | TGTGCCAGTACTCCCGGTCCGGGGGTTGGAAACACCATATATTTT
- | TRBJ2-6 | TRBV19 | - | CASSMQGGSGANVLTF | TGTGCCAGTAGTATGCAGGGGGGCTCTGGGGCCAACGTCCTGACTTTC
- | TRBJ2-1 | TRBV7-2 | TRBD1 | CASSRGTGLYNEQFF | TGTGCCAGCAGTCGGGGGACAGGCCTTTACAATGAGCAGTTCTTC
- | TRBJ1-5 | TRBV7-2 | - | CASSSDRYSNQPQHF | TGTGCCAGCAGCTCGGACAGATATAGCAATCAGCCCCAGCATTTT
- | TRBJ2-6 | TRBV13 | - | CASSLEAGLTSGANVLTF | TGTGCCAGCAGCTTAGAGGCAGGACTCACCTCTGGGGCCAACGTCCTGACTTTC
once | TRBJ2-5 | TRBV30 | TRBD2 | CAGGGPWAETQYF | TGTGCCGGGGGGGGACCATGGGCAGAGACCCAGTACTTC
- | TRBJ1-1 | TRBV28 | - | CASRPGQYTEAFF | TGTGCCAGCAGACCCGGACAGTACACTGAAGCTTTCTTT